The source of this TCR beta chain is a study of circulating CD8 cells and anti-PD-1 response in melanoma. Overall study context: Patients received intravenous nivolumab, 3 mg/kg, every 2 weeks.

In germline, CDR1 is MNHEY, CDR2 SMNVEV (reference sequence). The germline V and J ends were trimmed by 2 bases and 4 bases, with 12 bases remaining between them. The CDR3 spans 14 residues. TCR libraries were prepared from roughly 15 ng of total RNA with the QIAseq Immune Repertoire TCR panel. TCRdb processed the reads anew with MiXCR; each CDR3 protein has one entry. This repertoire shows over 850 distinct CDR3 sequences, roughly 7% found once; its top ten account for 15% to 20%. Four subsets defined by PD-1 and/or TIGIT were sorted from live CD3+CD8+TCRalphabeta+ cells. In this sample, this clonotype is medium-sized. Its antigen remains unknown. Study observations and caveats: Under 7.5% of TRB clonotypes were shared between subsets at M1.

Sequences were derived from CD8+ T cells from PBMCs, sampled at baseline or after one month of anti-PD-1 therapy (not recorded which). The J gene is TRBJ2-7, the V gene TRBV27, with D possibly called TRBD1 or TRBD2 (5 bases each). The origin of this receptor is a human donor with melanoma. DNA for the CDR3: TGTGCCAGCAGTTTAGGGGGACGGACTTACGAGCAGTACTTC. Protein: CASSLGGRTYEQYF.